A single sample gave rise to the 10 T cell receptor beta chains below, sequenced in a study of T cells in Graves' hyperthyroidism and ophthalmopathy. RNA transcripts gave rise to amplified TCR beta CDR3 regions. The HTBI primer set was used in a first-round RT-PCR of the TCR CDR3. TCRdb re-derived calls from the multiplex PCR reads in MiXCR, one entry per CDR3 protein. This sample carries 600,000 to 650,000 distinct CDR3 sequences, under 20% of them seen once, and the ten largest clones take around 4%. The sequencing sample was made of blood. These TCRs come from a woman aged 25 to 45 with Graves' hyperthyroidism.

The V gene is TRBV10-1, the J gene TRBJ2-3, with 8 bases identical to TRBD2. The CDR3 is made up of 16 amino acids. V trimming: 4 bases; J trimming: 3 bases; junction bases outside the gene matches: 9. Germline V gene lookup returns CDR1 WNHNN and CDR2 SYGVQD (reference sequence). The CDR3 DNA reads TGCGCCAGCAGTGCGAGGAGCGGGAGTGGAACAGATACGCAGTATTTT. Protein sequence: CASSARSGSGTDTQYF.

The chain carries TRBV6-1 and TRBJ1-3, with D uncertain. Germline V gene lookup returns CDR1 MNHNS and CDR2 SASEGT. CDR3 length equals 14 residues. V lost 5 bases to trimming and J lost 1 base, with 9 bases between them. In nucleotides, the CDR3 is TGTGCCAGCAGTCCGGTCAGGTCTGGAAACACCATATATTTT. Protein sequence: CASSPVRSGNTIYF.

This clonotype was counted a few times. In DNA, the CDR3 is TGTGCCACCAGTGATTTAGACCGGGGACAGTTTCTAGCGGGAGGACCTCTCGTCGATACGCAGTATTTT. This sequence encodes CATSDLDRGQFLAGGPLVDTQYF. V gene TRBV24-1 combines with J gene TRBJ2-3; 11 bases are a match to TRBD2. The CDR3 is 23 residues long. Trimming cost V 1 base and J 6 bases; bases outside gene matches: 26. CDR1 is KGHDR, CDR2 SFDVKD, per germline.

This chain joins TRBV18 and TRBJ1-3; tentative D call: TRBD1 (5 bases). The CDR3 covers 15 residues. V lost 4 bases, J lost 1 base, and 11 bases lay in between. CDR1 is KGHSH and CDR2 is LQKENI in the germline V gene. The CDR3 loop reads CASSLSGLSGNTIYF. DNA for the CDR3: TGTGCCAGCTCACTTTCGGGACTTTCTGGAAACACCATATATTTT.

In this sample, this clonotype turned up many times. This rearrangement joins TRBV6-1 to TRBJ1-1, with D perhaps matching TRBD1 (6 bases). CDR1 is MNHNS, CDR2 SASEGT, per germline. CDR3 length: 13 amino acids. V was clipped by 6 bases and J by 5 bases, with 13 bases between them. The CDR3 protein is CASRPTGNTEAFF. CDR3 nucleotides: TGTGCCAGCAGGCCAACAGGGAATACTGAAGCTTTCTTT.

This CDR3 reads CASSLYGTGGAARYGYTF. DNA for the CDR3: TGTGCCAGCAGTTTATACGGGACAGGGGGCGCAGCCCGCTATGGCTACACCTTC. This chain uses TRBV27 with TRBJ1-2; 12 bases are a match to TRBD1. J gave up 4 bases and V 1 base, and 10 bases lay outside the gene matches. The CDR3 is made up of 18 amino acids. Germline CDR1 and CDR2: MNHEY and SMNVEV (reference sequence).

This clonotype was counted many times. V usage is TRBV5-1 and J usage is TRBJ2-7, with 8 bases aligning to TRBD1. This CDR3 is 15 amino acids long. Germline CDR1 is SGHRS and CDR2 is YFSETQ. V dropped 4 bases and J dropped 7; count of bases not matched to a gene: 13. CDR3 sequence reads: CASSRQGQGYEEQYF. CDR3 bases: TGCGCCAGCAGCCGTCAAGGACAGGGATATGAGGAGCAGTACTTC. Combining the CDR3 with reference TRBV5-1 and TRBJ2-7 gives the whole variable domain KAGVTQTPRYLIKTRGQQVTLSCSPISGHRSVSWYQQTPGQGLQFLFEYFSETQRNKGNFPGRFSGRQFSNSRSEMNVSTLELGDSALYLCASSRQGQGYEEQYFGPGTRLTVT.

This chain connects TRBV19 to TRBJ2-7; 10 bases fit TRBD2. Germline V gene sequence: CDR1 LNHDA, CDR2 SQIVND (reference sequence). Trimming cost V 7 bases and J 7 bases; bases outside gene matches: 13. The length of the CDR3 is 15 residues. The CDR3 DNA follows: TGTGCCAGTACAACTACAGCGGGAGGGCCTGAGGAGCAGTACTTC. It is translated as CASTTTAGGPEEQYF.

This clonotype was seen a handful of times. The chain couples TRBV6-2 or TRBV6-3 to TRBJ2-7; 8 bases align to TRBD1. This CDR3 has 13 amino acids. Trimming took 7 bases from V and 6 from J; bases not matched to a gene: 8. CDR1 is MNHEY, CDR2 SVGEGT, per germline. The CDR3 bases are TGTGCCAGCATCCCAGGACAGGGAGGCGAGCAGTACTTC. Translation gives CASIPGQGGEQYF.

The gene calls are TRBV7-9 and TRBJ2-7, with TRBD2 matching over 7 bases. CDR1 and CDR2 (germline): SEHNR, FQNEAQ (reference sequence). Losses at the gene ends were 7 bases for V and 6 bases for J; bases not matched to a gene: 12. CDR3 length equals 14 residues. The CDR3 loop reads CASNPTSPSVEQYF. CDR3 DNA sequence: TGTGCCAGCAACCCGACTAGCCCCTCGGTCGAGCAGTACTTC. The full variable domain, in which reference TRBV7-9 and TRBJ2-7 provide the parts outside the CDR3, is DTGVSQNPRHKITKRGQNVTFRCDPISEHNRLYWYRQTLGQGPEFLTYFQNEAQLEKSRLLSDRFSAERPKGSFSTLEIQRTEQGDSAMYLCASNPTSPSVEQYFGPGTRLTVT.